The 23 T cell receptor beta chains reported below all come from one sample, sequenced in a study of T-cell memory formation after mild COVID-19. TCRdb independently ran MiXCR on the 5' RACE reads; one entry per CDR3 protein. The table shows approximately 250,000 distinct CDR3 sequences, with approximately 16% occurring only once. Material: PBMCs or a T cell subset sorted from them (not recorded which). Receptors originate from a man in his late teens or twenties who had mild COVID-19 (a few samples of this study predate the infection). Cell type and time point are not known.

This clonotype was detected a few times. The CDR3 spells CASSQDSLAAGGSDTQYF. CDR3 DNA: TGTGCCAGCAGCCAAGATTCGTTGGCGGCGGGGGGGTCAGATACGCAGTATTTT. The rearrangement uses TRBV4-2 and TRBJ2-3, with 9 nucleotides matching TRBD2. In germline, CDR1 is LGHNA, CDR2 YNFKEQ. With 0 bases clipped from V and 4 bases from J, the junction kept 11 bases outside the gene matches. The CDR3 loop spans 18 amino acids.

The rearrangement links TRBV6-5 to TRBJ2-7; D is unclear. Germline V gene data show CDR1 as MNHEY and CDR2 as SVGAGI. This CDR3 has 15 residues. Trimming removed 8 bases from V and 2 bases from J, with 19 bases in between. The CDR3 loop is CASRRRAGSTYEQYV. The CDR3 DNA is TGTGCCAGCCGCCGTAGGGCAGGCAGCACCTACGAGCAGTACGTC.

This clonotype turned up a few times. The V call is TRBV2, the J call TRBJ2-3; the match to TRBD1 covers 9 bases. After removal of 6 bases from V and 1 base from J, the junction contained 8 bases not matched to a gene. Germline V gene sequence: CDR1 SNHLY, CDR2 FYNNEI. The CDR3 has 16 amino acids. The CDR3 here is CASRGTGGAGTDTQYF. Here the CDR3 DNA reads TGTGCCAGCAGAGGAACAGGGGGCGCCGGCACAGATACGCAGTATTTT.

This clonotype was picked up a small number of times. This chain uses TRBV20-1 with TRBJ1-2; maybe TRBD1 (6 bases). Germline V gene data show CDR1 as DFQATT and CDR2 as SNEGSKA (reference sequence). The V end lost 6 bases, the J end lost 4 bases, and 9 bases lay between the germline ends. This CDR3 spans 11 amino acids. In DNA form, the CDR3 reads TGCAGTGCGGGGACAAGCTATGGCTACACCTTC. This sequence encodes CSAGTSYGYTF.

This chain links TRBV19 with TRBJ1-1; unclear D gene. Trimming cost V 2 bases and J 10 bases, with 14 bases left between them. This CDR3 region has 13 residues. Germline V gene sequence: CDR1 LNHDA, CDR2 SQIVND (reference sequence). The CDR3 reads CASSIQSRTAAFF. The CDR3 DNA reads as TGTGCCAGTAGTATACAGTCTCGGACGGCAGCTTTCTTT.

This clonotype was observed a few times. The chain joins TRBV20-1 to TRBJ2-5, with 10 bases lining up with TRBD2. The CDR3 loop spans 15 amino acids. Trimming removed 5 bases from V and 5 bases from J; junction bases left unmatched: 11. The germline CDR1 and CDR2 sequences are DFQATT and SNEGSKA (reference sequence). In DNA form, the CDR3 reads TGCAGTGCTGGTCGCGGAAGCGGGGGGGATGAGACCCAGTACTTC. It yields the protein CSAGRGSGGDETQYF.

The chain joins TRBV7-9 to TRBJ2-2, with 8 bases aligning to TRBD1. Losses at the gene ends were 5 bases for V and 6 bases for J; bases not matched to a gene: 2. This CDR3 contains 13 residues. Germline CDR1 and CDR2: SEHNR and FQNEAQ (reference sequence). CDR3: CASSRQGSGELFF. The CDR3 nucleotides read TGTGCCAGCAGCAGACAGGGGTCCGGGGAGCTGTTTTTT.

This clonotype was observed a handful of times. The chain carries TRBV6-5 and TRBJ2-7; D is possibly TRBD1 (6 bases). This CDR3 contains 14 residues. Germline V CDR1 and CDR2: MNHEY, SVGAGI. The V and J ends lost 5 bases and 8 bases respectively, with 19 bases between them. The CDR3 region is CASSKVNRAPQQYF. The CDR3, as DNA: TGTGCCAGCAGTAAAGTAAACAGGGCCCCTCAGCAGTACTTC.

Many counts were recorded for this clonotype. The CDR3 loop reads CASSLAGVSETQYF. The CDR3 bases are TGTGCCAGCAGCTTGGCCGGGGTCTCGGAGACCCAGTACTTC. V is TRBV5-6 and J is TRBJ2-5; perhaps TRBD2 as D (5 bases). CDR3 length: 14 residues. CDR1 is SGHDT, CDR2 YYEEEE, per germline. V dropped 0 bases and J dropped 5 bases, with 11 bases sitting between them.

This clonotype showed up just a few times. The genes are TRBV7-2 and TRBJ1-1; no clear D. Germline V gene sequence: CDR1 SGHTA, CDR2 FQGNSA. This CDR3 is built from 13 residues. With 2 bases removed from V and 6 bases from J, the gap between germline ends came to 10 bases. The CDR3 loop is CASSLQAGPEAFF. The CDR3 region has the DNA TGTGCCAGCAGCTTACAGGCAGGACCTGAAGCTTTCTTT.

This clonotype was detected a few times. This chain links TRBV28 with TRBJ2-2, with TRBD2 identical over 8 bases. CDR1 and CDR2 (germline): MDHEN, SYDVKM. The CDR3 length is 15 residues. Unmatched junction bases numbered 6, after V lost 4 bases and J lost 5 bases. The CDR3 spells CASSSGTSWTGELFF. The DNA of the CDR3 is TGTGCCAGCAGTTCCGGGACTAGTTGGACCGGGGAGCTGTTTTTT.

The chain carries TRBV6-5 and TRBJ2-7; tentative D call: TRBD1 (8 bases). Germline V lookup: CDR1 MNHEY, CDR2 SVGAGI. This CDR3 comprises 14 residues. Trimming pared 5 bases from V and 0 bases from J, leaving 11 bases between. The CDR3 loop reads CASSHRGGSYEQYF. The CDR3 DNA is TGTGCCAGCAGTCACAGGGGGGGCTCCTACGAGCAGTACTTC.

CDR3 residues: CASSQSAAAEQYV. The CDR3 region has the DNA TGTGCCAGCAGCCAGTCTGCGGCAGCCGAGCAGTACGTC. The chain combines TRBV14 with TRBJ2-7; no definite D call. Germline V lookup: CDR1 SGHDN, CDR2 FVKESK. This CDR3 spans 13 amino acids. Trimming cost V 3 bases and J 6 bases, with 12 bases left between them.

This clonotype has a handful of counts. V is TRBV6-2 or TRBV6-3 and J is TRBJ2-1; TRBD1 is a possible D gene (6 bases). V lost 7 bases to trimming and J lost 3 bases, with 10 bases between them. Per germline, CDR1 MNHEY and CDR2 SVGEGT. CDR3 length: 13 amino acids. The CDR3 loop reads CASTMTGYNEQFF. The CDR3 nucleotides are TGTGCCAGCACGATGACAGGCTACAATGAGCAGTTCTTC.

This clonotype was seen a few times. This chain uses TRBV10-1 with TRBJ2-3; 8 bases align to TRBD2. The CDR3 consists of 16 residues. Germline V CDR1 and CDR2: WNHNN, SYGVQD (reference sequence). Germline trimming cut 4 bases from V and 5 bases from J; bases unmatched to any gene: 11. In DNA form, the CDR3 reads TGCGCCAGCAGTGGATCATCCGGGACTAGGATAGATACGCAGTATTTT. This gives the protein CASSGSSGTRIDTQYF.

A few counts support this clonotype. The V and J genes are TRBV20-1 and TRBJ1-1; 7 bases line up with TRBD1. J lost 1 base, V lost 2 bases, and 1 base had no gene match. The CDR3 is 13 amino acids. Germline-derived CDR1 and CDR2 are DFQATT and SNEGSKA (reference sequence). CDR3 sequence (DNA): TGCAGTGCTAGATGGGACAGGAACACTGAAGCTTTCTTT. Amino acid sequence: CSARWDRNTEAFF.

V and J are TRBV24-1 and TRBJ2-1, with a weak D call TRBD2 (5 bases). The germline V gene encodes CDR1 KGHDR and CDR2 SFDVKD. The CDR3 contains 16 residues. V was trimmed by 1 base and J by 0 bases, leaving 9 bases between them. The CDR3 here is CATSDFPGSSYNEQFF. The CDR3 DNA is TGTGCCACCAGTGATTTCCCGGGGAGCTCCTACAATGAGCAGTTCTTC.

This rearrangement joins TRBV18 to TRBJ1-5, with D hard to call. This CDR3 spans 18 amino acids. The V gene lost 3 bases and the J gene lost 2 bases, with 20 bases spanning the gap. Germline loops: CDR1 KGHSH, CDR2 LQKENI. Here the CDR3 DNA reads TGTGCCAGCTCACCCGGGCAGCCAGATAGTGTTGGCAATCAGCCCCAGCATTTT. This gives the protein CASSPGQPDSVGNQPQHF.

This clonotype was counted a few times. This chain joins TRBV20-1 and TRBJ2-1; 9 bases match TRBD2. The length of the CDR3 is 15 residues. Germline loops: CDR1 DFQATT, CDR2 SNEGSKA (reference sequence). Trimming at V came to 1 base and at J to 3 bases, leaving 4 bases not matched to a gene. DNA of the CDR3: TGCAGTGCTAGAGTGGCGGGGGGGAACTACAATGAGCAGTTCTTC. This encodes CSARVAGGNYNEQFF.

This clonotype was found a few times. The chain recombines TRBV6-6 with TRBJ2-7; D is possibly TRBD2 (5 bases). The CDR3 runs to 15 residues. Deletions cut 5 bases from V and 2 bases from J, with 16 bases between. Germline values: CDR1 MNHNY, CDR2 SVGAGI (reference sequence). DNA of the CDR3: TGTGCCAGCAGTACCCCGGACGGAGGTACCTACGAGCAGTACGTC. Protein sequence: CASSTPDGGTYEQYV.

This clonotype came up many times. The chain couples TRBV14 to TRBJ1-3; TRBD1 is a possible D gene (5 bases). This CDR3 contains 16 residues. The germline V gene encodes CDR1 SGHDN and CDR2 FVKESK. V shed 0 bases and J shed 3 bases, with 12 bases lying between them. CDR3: CASSQDPGRIGNTIYF. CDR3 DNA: TGTGCCAGCAGCCAAGACCCAGGGAGGATTGGAAACACCATATATTTT.

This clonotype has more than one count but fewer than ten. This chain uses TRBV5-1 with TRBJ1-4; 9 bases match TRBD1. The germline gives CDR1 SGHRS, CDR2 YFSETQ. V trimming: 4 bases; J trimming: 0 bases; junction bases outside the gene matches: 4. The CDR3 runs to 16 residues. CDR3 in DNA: TGCGCCAGCAGCACGGGACAGGGACCAACTAATGAAAAACTGTTTTTT. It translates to CASSTGQGPTNEKLFF.

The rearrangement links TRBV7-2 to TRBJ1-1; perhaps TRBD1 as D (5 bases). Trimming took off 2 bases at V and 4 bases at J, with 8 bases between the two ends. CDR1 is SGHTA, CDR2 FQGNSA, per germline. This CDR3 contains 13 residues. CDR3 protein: CASSLWDGTEAFF. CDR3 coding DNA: TGTGCCAGCAGCTTATGGGACGGCACTGAAGCTTTCTTT.